This TCR beta chain was sequenced in a study of T cells in Graves' hyperthyroidism and ophthalmopathy. Concerning this clonotype itself: Its cognate antigen is unknown.

This CDR3 spans 14 amino acids. In germline, CDR1 is SGHDN, CDR2 FVKESK. With 3 bases removed from V and 4 bases from J, the gap between germline ends came to 10 bases. TCR beta CDR3 regions were amplified from RNA. Initially, a first-round RT-PCR of the TCR CDR3 employed the HTBI primer set. In TCRdb, the multiplex PCR reads were re-called with MiXCR into one record per CDR3 protein. The sample lists 400,000 to 500,000 distinct CDR3 sequences, around an eighth occurring once. Findings and caveats of the study: Within blood appeared most thyroid clonotypes that had expanded above 0.001.

Orbital computed tomography and thyroid ultrasound, together with serum TRAb and thyroxine and clinical symptoms, were used for diagnoses. The clonotype was recovered from a woman aged 18-29 years with Graves' hyperthyroidism. Material: blood. This chain joins TRBV14 and TRBJ2-1; a weak D match, TRBD2 (6 bases). The DNA of the CDR3 is TGTGCCAGCAGCCACCTCGGACTATACAATGAGCAGTTCTTC. It yields the protein CASSHLGLYNEQFF.